What follows are 2 T cell receptor beta chains derived from one specimen sequenced in a study of blood T cells in healthy people across ages. With a J-beta primer mix and a sample-barcoded 5' primer, a second PCR ran about 7 to 11 cycles. TCRdb independently ran MiXCR on the 5' RACE reads; one entry per CDR3 protein. The sample has over 500,000 distinct CDR3 sequences, about 29% seen once. The sample also formed part of further work on T cells of mothers and their children.

The specimen sequenced was blood. The receptors originated from a boy aged 2 to 10 in good health.

V usage is TRBV20-1 and J usage is TRBJ1-2; 9 bases are a match to TRBD1. The CDR3 is 13 amino acids. In germline, CDR1 is DFQATT, CDR2 SNEGSKA (reference sequence). CDR3 DNA: TGCAGCGTTCTTTCGGGACAGGGCTATGGCTACACCTTC. The encoded protein is CSVLSGQGYGYTF.

The CDR3 DNA follows: TGCGCCAGCAGCCAGTCCCAGTCATTTCGGGAGGTCGAGCAGTACTTC. It encodes CASSQSQSFREVEQYF. V is TRBV4-3 and J is TRBJ2-7, with TRBD2 identical over 7 bases. V trimming: 3 bases; J trimming: 6 bases; junction bases outside the gene matches: 14. Germline V gives CDR1 LGHNA, CDR2 YSLEER. CDR3 length: 16 residues.